The present TCR beta chain was sequenced within a study of blood T cell repertoires in COVID-19. Across the whole study: Sites in the United States, Italy and Spain provided acute and convalescent COVID-19 samples.

Produced via immunoSEQ multiplex PCR; TCRdb's table is partial and in-frame only. The sample gives about 160,000 clones, approximately 81% of which show up once; approximately 0.99% is in the top ten. The V segment lost 5 bases and the J segment 7 bases; nucleotides outside the gene matches: 7. CDR1 is SGHNT, CDR2 YENEEA, per germline. The CDR3 totals 13 residues. The sequence derives from a man aged 35 to 55 with acute or convalescent COVID-19. Sequenced sample: peripheral blood. J is TRBJ1-2 and V is TRBV11-3, with TRBD1 identical over 7 bases. In DNA form, the CDR3 reads TGTGCCAGCAGCCGACCAGGGGGTTTTGGCTACACCTTC. It codes for CASSRPGGFGYTF.